This T cell receptor (beta chain) was profiled in a study of T cells after yellow fever vaccination. Study-wide points: Highly abundant clonotypes carried over from the bulk population could end up in FACS-sorted repertoires as contaminants. The study re-detected most primary-vaccination clones after the booster (96% CD4, almost 90% CD8).

A 5'RACE template-switching step, the method used to make TCR cDNA, added a universal primer site and UMIs. From the 5' RACE reads, TCRdb called clonotypes with MiXCR, one entry per CDR3 protein. The data show about 350,000 distinct CDR3 sequences, around 10% seen once. This clonotype was observed at least ten times. Its antigen is not identified. This CDR3 region has 15 residues. The germline gives CDR1 SGHRS, CDR2 YFSETQ. The V gene end was trimmed by 5 bases and the J gene end by 4 bases; junction bases not matched to a gene: 6. The chain has TRBV5-1 and TRBJ1-5, with TRBD1 matching over 10 bases. The TCR originated in a man between 18 and 35 years old who received the YFV17D yellow fever vaccine. The starting material was PBMCs, obtained on the day of the first yellow fever vaccination. CDR3 region: CASREGTGENQPQHF. The CDR3 DNA follows: TGCGCCAGCAGAGAGGGGACAGGGGAAAATCAGCCCCAGCATTTT.